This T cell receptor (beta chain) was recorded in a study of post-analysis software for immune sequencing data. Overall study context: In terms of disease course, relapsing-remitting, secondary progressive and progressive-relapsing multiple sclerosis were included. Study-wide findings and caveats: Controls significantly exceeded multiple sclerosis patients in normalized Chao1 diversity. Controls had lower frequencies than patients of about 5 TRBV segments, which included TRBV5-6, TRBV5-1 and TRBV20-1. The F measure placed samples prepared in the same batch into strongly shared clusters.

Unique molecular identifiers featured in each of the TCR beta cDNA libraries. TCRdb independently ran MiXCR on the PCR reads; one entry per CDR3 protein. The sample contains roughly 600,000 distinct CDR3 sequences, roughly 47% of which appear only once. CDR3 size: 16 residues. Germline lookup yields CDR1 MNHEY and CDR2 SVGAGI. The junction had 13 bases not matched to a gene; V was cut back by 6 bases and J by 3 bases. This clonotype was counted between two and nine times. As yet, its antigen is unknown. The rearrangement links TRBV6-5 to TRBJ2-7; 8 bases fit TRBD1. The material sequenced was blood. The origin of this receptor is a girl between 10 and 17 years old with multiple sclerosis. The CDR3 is CASRDLGQADFYEQYF. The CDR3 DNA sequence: TGTGCCAGCAGAGACCTGGGACAGGCGGATTTCTACGAGCAGTACTTC.